This passage covers 22 T cell receptor beta chains from one sample sequenced in a study of cytomegalovirus exposure and HLA in healthy donors. Amplification used 60 Vbeta primers and 13 Jbeta primers. Produced via immunoSEQ multiplex PCR; TCRdb's table is partial and in-frame only. The listing records about 64,000 clones. Source material: PBMCs. The receptors were sampled from a woman younger than 30 in good health and CMV-seronegative.

The genes are TRBV7-8 and TRBJ2-7, with D tentatively TRBD1 (7 bases). Germline CDR1 reads SGHVS; CDR2 reads FQNEAQ. The length of the CDR3 is 16 residues. V lost 5 bases and J lost 3, with 20 bases in between. CDR3 sequence (DNA): TGTGCCAGCAGCATAGGATCTGCGGGACAGAACTACGAGCAGTACTTC. Its translation is CASSIGSAGQNYEQYF.

The V and J genes are TRBV29-1 and TRBJ2-3, with TRBD2 identical over 10 bases. V trimming: 5 bases; J trimming: 2 bases; junction bases outside the gene matches: 16. Germline CDR1 is SQVTM and CDR2 is ANQGSEA. The CDR3 loop spans 18 amino acids. The CDR3 sequence is CSVPPPGSGRAFTDTQYF. DNA of the CDR3: TGCAGCGTTCCCCCCCCAGGAAGCGGGAGGGCTTTCACAGATACGCAGTATTTT.

The chain joins TRBV6-5 to TRBJ2-7, with 9 bases aligning to TRBD1. CDR3 length equals 12 residues. The trim removed 5 bases at V and 10 bases at J, leaving 6 bases unmatched. Looked up from germline, CDR1 is MNHEY and CDR2 is SVGAGI. CDR3 coding DNA: TGTGCCAGCAGTCAGGGACAGGGACAACAGTACTTC. The encoded protein is CASSQGQGQQYF.

The chain is built from TRBV27 and TRBJ2-1; D is unresolved. The CDR3 consists of 11 residues. The germline V gene encodes CDR1 MNHEY and CDR2 SMNVEV (reference sequence). Trimming cost V 5 bases and J 4 bases, with 3 bases left between them. CDR3 amino acids: CASSTYNEQFF. The DNA for the CDR3 is TGTGCCAGCAGTACATACAATGAGCAGTTCTTC.

Of note for this clone: This sample also contains other DNA sequences that code for the same CDR3. The genes are TRBV18 and TRBJ1-2; D is unresolved. Between the trimmed V and J ends, which lost 1 base and 5 bases, there was a span of 8 bases. CDR1 is KGHSH and CDR2 is LQKENI in the germline V gene. There are 13 residues in the CDR3. CDR3 sequence reads: CASSPQGAYGYTF. CDR3 coding DNA: TGTGCCAGCTCACCACAGGGAGCGTATGGCTACACCTTC.

The CDR3 region is CAWSSGGMYEQYF. The CDR3, as DNA: TGTGCCTGGAGTTCTGGAGGGATGTACGAGCAGTACTTC. This chain joins TRBV30 and TRBJ2-7; maybe TRBD2 (6 bases). CDR3 length: 13 residues. Germline V lookup: CDR1 GTSNPN, CDR2 SVGIG (reference sequence). V lost 2 bases to trimming and J lost 4 bases, with 12 bases between them. Looking up the rest from reference TRBV30 and TRBJ2-7 gives the full variable domain: SQTIHQWPATLVQPVGSPLSLECTVEGTSNPNLYWYRQAAGRGLQLLFYSVGIGQISSEVPQNLSASRPQDRQFILSSKKLLLSDSGFYLCAWSSGGMYEQYFGPGTRLTVT.

The chain recombines TRBV4-1 with TRBJ2-2; 7 nucleotides line up with TRBD2. With V trimmed by 1 base and J by 2 bases, 10 bases remained unmatched. Germline lookup yields CDR1 MGHRA and CDR2 YSYEKL. The CDR3 runs 18 residues. The CDR3 spells CASSQVIGQRENTGELFF. CDR3 sequence (DNA): TGCGCCAGCAGCCAAGTGATCGGGCAGCGGGAAAACACCGGGGAGCTGTTTTTT.

V usage is TRBV30 and J usage is TRBJ2-3, with D perhaps matching TRBD1 (6 bases). This CDR3 region has 15 residues. The germline V gene has CDR1 GTSNPN and CDR2 SVGIG (reference sequence). Trimming cost V 3 bases and J 4 bases, with 17 bases left between them. The CDR3 here is CAWSSQGQTADTQYF. The CDR3 DNA follows: TGTGCCTGGAGCTCGCAGGGGCAAACCGCAGATACGCAGTATTTT.

V is TRBV4-2 and J is TRBJ2-1, with D possibly matching TRBD2 (6 bases). Trimming removed 4 bases at V and 8 bases at J, with 21 bases between. CDR3 size: 16 residues. Germline CDR1 is LGHNA and CDR2 is YNFKEQ. DNA for the CDR3: TGTGCCAGCAGCCCCCCAGGAGGCGGGGCCCTGGATGAGCAGTTCTTC. This translates into CASSPPGGGALDEQFF.

V and J are TRBV9 and TRBJ2-1; D not certain. This CDR3 has 13 amino acids. Germline values: CDR1 SGDLS, CDR2 YYNGEE. V lost 4 bases to trimming and J lost 2 bases, with 7 bases between them. CDR3 sequence reads: CASSPQTYNEQFF. The CDR3 region has the DNA TGTGCCAGCAGCCCTCAGACCTACAATGAGCAGTTCTTC.

The chain is built from TRBV11-2 and TRBJ1-3; the D gene is possibly TRBD1 (5 bases). There are 14 residues in the CDR3. Germline CDR1 and CDR2: SGHAT and FQNNGV. With 3 bases removed from V and 2 bases from J, the gap between germline ends came to 8 bases. The CDR3: CASSFREAGNTIYF. The DNA for the CDR3 is TGTGCCAGCAGCTTCAGGGAGGCTGGAAACACCATATATTTT.

The genes are TRBV30 and TRBJ1-5; D might be TRBD1 (6 bases). Trimming removed 1 base at V and 5 bases at J, with 18 bases between. Germline CDR1 GTSNPN, CDR2 SVGIG (reference sequence). This CDR3 has 16 residues. This chain's CDR3 is CAWSDPRTERHQPQHF. As DNA, the CDR3 is TGTGCCTGGAGTGACCCTCGGACAGAACGTCATCAGCCCCAGCATTTT.

The V call is TRBV25-1, the J call TRBJ2-3, with 7 nucleotides matching TRBD1. The germline V gene encodes CDR1 MGHDK and CDR2 SYGVNS. The CDR3 is 16 residues long. V lost 5 bases and J lost 0; bases outside the gene matches: 8. CDR3 sequence (DNA): TGTGCCAGCAGTCTTACCGACAGGGAAAGCACAGATACGCAGTATTTT. Its protein product is CASSLTDRESTDTQYF.

J is TRBJ2-2 and V is TRBV30; D ambiguous. The CDR3 length is 13 residues. CDR1 is GTSNPN, CDR2 SVGIG, per germline (reference sequence). Trimming left V 5 bases short and J 0 bases short, with 7 bases between. The CDR3 coding sequence is TGTGCCTGGCTTCTAGCGAACACCGGGGAGCTGTTTTTT. It codes for CAWLLANTGELFF.

The chain joins TRBV5-1 to TRBJ2-1, with TRBD1 as a possible D gene (6 bases). The CDR3 is 13 amino acids. Germline V gives CDR1 SGHRS, CDR2 YFSETQ. V lost 6 bases and J lost 9, with 16 bases in between. The CDR3 nucleotides are TGCGCCAGCAACAGGGAAGGGCGCGGTGAGCAGTTCTTC. Protein: CASNREGRGEQFF. Full variable domain (outside the CDR3, taken from reference TRBV5-1 and TRBJ2-1): KAGVTQTPRYLIKTRGQQVTLSCSPISGHRSVSWYQQTPGQGLQFLFEYFSETQRNKGNFPGRFSGRQFSNSRSEMNVSTLELGDSALYLCASNREGRGEQFFGPGTRLTVL.

The chain employs TRBV6-5 and TRBJ2-1, with D unresolved. V was clipped by 0 bases and J by 1 base, with 4 bases between them. The CDR3 totals 14 residues. The germline V gene has CDR1 MNHEY and CDR2 SVGAGI. CDR3 in DNA: TGTGCCAGCAGTTACTCGGCTTCCTACAATGAGCAGTTCTTC. Translating it yields CASSYSASYNEQFF.

The chain recombines TRBV29-1 with TRBJ1-2, with 7 bases matching TRBD1. Trimming took 1 base from V and 6 from J; bases not matched to a gene: 5. The CDR3 consists of 13 residues. Germline V lookup: CDR1 SQVTM, CDR2 ANQGSEA. The CDR3 region is CSVEAMTGNGYTF. In nucleotides, the CDR3 is TGCAGCGTTGAAGCTATGACAGGGAATGGCTACACCTTC. Full variable domain (outside the CDR3, taken from reference TRBV29-1 and TRBJ1-2): SAVISQKPSRDICQRGTSLTIQCQVDSQVTMMFWYRQQPGQSLTLIATANQGSEATYESGFVIDKFPISRPNLTFSTLTVSNMSPEDSSIYLCSVEAMTGNGYTFGSGTRLTVV.

The chain employs TRBV5-6 and TRBJ2-5, with 9 bases matching TRBD1. From germline, CDR1 is SGHDT and CDR2 YYEEEE. The junction had 3 bases not matched to a gene; V was cut back by 8 bases and J by 1 base. The CDR3 covers 13 residues. DNA of the CDR3: TGTGCCAGGCTGACAGGGGGCCAAGAGACCCAGTACTTC. This codes for CARLTGGQETQYF.

This rearrangement joins TRBV7-9 to TRBJ2-5, with 8 bases matching TRBD2. Germline V CDR1 and CDR2: SEHNR, FQNEAQ (reference sequence). V dropped 4 bases and J dropped 3; count of bases not matched to a gene: 16. The CDR3 sequence is 18 residues long. CDR3 residues: CASSSPPTSAPRKETQYF. CDR3 in DNA: TGTGCCAGCAGCTCCCCCCCGACTAGCGCGCCCCGCAAAGAGACCCAGTACTTC.

A remark on this clone: One junction end does not reproduce the germline sequence, and a read error may be involved. The rearrangement links TRBV7-7 to TRBJ2-1, with 7 bases matching TRBD2. The V gene's germline CDR1 is SSHAT and CDR2 FNYEAQ (reference sequence). The CDR3 has 18 residues. For the CDR3, the DNA is TGTGCTAGCAGCTGCCAGCATTTAGGCGGAGCGGGGTGGAATGAGCAGTTCTTC. This gives the protein CASSCQHLGGAGWNEQFF. Looking up the rest from reference TRBV7-7 and TRBJ2-1 gives the full variable domain: GAGVSQSPRYKVTKRGQDVTLRCDPISSHATLYWYQQALGQGPEFLTYFNYEAQPDKSGLPSDRFSAERPEGSISTLTIQRTEQRDSAMYRCASSCQHLGGAGWNEQFFGPGTRLTVL.

The chain links TRBV29-1 to TRBJ1-1; D not resolved. In germline, CDR1 is SQVTM, CDR2 ANQGSEA. The CDR3 loop spans 12 amino acids. The CDR3, as DNA: TGCAAGAAGAGGTCCCTGAGGGCTGAAGCTTTCTTT. This gives the protein CKKRSLRAEAFF.

The chain carries TRBV4-1 and TRBJ1-1; 10 nucleotides agree with TRBD1. Per germline, CDR1 MGHRA and CDR2 YSYEKL. The CDR3 is 15 amino acids. Trimming took 4 bases from V and 7 from J; bases not matched to a gene: 9. The CDR3 here is CASSRSGQGINEAFF. The CDR3 DNA is TGCGCCAGCAGCCGATCGGGACAGGGGATTAATGAAGCTTTCTTT.